This TCR beta chain was captured in a study of shared T cell receptors in the human thymus. The data were produced by immunoSEQ multiplex PCR, yet TCRdb's version contains in-frame clones alone and is incomplete. The sample includes hundreds of thousands of clones, 80% to 90% of them seen just once. CDR1 and CDR2 (germline): SGHRS, YFSETQ. J lost 7 bases, V lost 4 bases, and 13 bases had no gene match. The CDR3 is 16 residues long. This sample also belongs to another study, concerning human thymus T cells. That publication notes: Donor material was obtained from healthy Finnish infants undergoing corrective surgery for congenital heart defects. Thymic material originated from resections removed in the course of corrective heart surgery. Reports from related research described highly overlapping thymic repertoires among unrelated individuals.

The sequence came from a boy younger than two with a congenital heart defect. The V and J genes are TRBV5-1 and TRBJ2-2; 7 bases agree with TRBD2. The sequencing sample was made of thymocytes. This chain's CDR3 is CASSPQGGGTGGELFF. The CDR3 DNA reads as TGCGCCAGCAGCCCCCAGGGCGGGGGAACCGGCGGGGAGCTGTTTTTT.